This TCR beta chain came from a study of CD8 T cells in Susac syndrome. Random-hexamer reverse transcription was applied to roughly 0.45 to 1 ug RNA. A multiplex approach, immunoSEQ multiplex PCR, amplified TCR beta CDR3 across 54 Vbeta and 13 Jbeta. TCRdb reanalysed the immunoSEQ multiplex PCR reads using MiXCR and keeps one entry per CDR3 protein. Of roughly 150,000 distinct CDR3 sequences in the sample, about 95% are singletons; the top ten hold 0.15% to 0.2%. V was pared by 3 bases and J by 0 bases, with 12 bases between. Per germline, CDR1 SGDLS and CDR2 YYNGEE. This CDR3 spans 15 amino acids. Sequencing of TCR beta was carried out in blood CD8+ and CD4+ T cells. TEMRA cells underwent FACS enrichment and CD8+ and CD4+ T cells underwent negative isolation.

The specimen sequenced was CD4+ T cells from PBMCs. The chain has TRBV9 and TRBJ1-1; tentative D call: TRBD1 (5 bases). This TCR was sampled from a human donor with Susac syndrome. CDR3 region: CASSEGQGMNTEAFF. CDR3 coding DNA: TGTGCCAGCAGCGAGGGTCAGGGTATGAACACTGAAGCTTTCTTT.